The clone carrying this T cell receptor beta chain appeared a single time. The antigen is not known. This CDR3 contains 16 residues. Trimming removed 5 bases at V and 6 bases at J, with 23 bases between. Germline lookup yields CDR1 SEHNR and CDR2 FQNEAQ (reference sequence). This entry belongs to a study of blood T cells in healthy people across ages. Study-wide points: Observed TCR beta diversity per million T cells went down as age went up. This fall followed a roughly linear course with age.

A sample-barcoded 5' primer and a J-beta primer mix were used in a second PCR of roughly 7 to 11 cycles. TCRdb analysed the 5' RACE reads with MiXCR anew, one entry per CDR3 protein. The repertoire has approximately 960,000 distinct CDR3 sequences, about 28% of them found once; the top ten carry around 9.6%. These data were also reused for a study on T cells of mothers and their children. That work adds: In each mother, TCR beta CDR3 reads exceeded 10 million; in each child, they numbered approximately 3 million.

This receptor was identified in a woman between 35 and 50 years old in good health. The sample was blood. The rearrangement joins TRBV7-9 to TRBJ2-7, with D unresolved. CDR3 in amino acids: CASSRHPSIVYGEQYF. CDR3 in DNA: TGTGCCAGCAGCCGGCATCCTTCGATAGTCTACGGCGAGCAGTACTTC.